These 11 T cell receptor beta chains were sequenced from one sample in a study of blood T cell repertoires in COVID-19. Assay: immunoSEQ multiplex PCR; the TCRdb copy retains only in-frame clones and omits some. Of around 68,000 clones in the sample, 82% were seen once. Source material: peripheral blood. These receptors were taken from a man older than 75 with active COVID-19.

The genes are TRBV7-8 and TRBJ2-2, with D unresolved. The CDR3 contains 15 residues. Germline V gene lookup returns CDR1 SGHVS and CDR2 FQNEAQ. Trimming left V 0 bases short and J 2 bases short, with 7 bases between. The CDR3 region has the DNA TGTGCCAGCAGCTTAGCGACATCTAACACCGGGGAGCTGTTTTTT. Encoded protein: CASSLATSNTGELFF.

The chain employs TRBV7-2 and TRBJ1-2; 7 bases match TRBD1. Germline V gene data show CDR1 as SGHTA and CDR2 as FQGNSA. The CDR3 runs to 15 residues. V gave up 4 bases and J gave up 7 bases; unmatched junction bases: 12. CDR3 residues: CASSYETRGSGGYTF. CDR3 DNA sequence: TGTGCCAGCAGCTACGAAACCAGGGGGAGCGGTGGCTACACCTTC.

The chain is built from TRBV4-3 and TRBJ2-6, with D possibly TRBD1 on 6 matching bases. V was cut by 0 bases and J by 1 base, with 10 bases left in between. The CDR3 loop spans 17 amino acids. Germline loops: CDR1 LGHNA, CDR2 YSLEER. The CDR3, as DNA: TGCGCCAGCAGCCAAGAGGGAAGGGGGTCTGGGGCCAACGTCCTGACTTTC. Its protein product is CASSQEGRGSGANVLTF.

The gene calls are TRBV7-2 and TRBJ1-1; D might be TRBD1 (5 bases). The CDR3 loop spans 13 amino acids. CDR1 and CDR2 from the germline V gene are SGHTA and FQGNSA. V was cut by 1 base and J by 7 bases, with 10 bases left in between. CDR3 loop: CASSLGGRFEAFF. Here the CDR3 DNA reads TGTGCCAGCAGCTTAGGGGGCCGGTTTGAAGCTTTCTTT.

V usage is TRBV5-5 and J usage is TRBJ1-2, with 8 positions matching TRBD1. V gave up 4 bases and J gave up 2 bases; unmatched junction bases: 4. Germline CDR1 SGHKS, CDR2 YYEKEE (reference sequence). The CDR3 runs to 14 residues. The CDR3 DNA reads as TGTGCCAGCAGCCCTGGACAGGGCAACTATGGCTACACCTTC. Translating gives CASSPGQGNYGYTF. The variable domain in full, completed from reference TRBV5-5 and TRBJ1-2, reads DAGVTQSPTHLIKTRGQQVTLRCSPISGHKSVSWYQQVLGQGPQFIFQYYEKEERGRGNFPDRFSARQFPNYSSELNVNALLLGDSALYLCASSPGQGNYGYTFGSGTRLTVV.

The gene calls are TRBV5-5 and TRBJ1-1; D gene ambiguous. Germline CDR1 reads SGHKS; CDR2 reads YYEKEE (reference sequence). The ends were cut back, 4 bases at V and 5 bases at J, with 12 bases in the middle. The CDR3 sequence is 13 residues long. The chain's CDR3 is CASSLGPGTEAFF. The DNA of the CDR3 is TGTGCCAGCAGCCTTGGGCCGGGGACTGAAGCTTTCTTT.

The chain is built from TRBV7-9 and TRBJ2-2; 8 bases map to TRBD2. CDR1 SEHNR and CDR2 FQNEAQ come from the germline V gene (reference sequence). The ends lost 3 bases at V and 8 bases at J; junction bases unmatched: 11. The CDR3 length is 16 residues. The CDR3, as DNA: TGTGCCAGCAGCTTCATCCCGGGACTAGTCATGGGGGAGCTGTTTTTT. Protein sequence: CASSFIPGLVMGELFF.

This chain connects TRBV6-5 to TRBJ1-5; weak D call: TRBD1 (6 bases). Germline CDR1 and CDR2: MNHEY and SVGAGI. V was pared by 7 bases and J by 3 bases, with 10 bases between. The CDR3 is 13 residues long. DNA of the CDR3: TGTGCCAGCACCCGACAGGACAATCAGCCCCAGCATTTT. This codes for CASTRQDNQPQHF.

The CDR3 DNA is TGTGCCAGCAGTTACCAGCAGGGGGCTGGCTACACCTTC. Translating it yields CASSYQQGAGYTF. The V call is TRBV6-6, the J call TRBJ1-2, with 8 bases that match TRBD1. Germline loops: CDR1 MNHNY, CDR2 SVGAGI (reference sequence). V shed 2 bases, J shed 7 bases, and the junction held 3 bases outside the gene matches. CDR3 length: 13 amino acids.

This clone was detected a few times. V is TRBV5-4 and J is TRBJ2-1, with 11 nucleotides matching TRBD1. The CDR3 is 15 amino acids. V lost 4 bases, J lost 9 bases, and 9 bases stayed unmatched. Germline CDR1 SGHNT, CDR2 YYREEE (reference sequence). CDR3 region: CASSKGQGALFEQFF. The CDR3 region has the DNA TGTGCCAGCAGCAAAGGACAGGGGGCTTTATTTGAGCAGTTCTTC.

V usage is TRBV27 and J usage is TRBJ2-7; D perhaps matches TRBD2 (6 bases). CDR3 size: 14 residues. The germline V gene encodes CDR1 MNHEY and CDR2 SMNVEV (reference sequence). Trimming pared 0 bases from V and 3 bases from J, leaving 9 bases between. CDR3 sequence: CASSLSRGIYEQYF. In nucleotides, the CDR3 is TGTGCCAGCAGTTTATCCCGCGGGATCTACGAGCAGTACTTC.